Listed here is a single TCR beta chain. This specimen belongs to a study of graft-versus-host responses after intestinal transplantation. Assay used: immunoSEQ multiplex PCR; TCRdb lists only in-frame clones, some missing. In the table there are more than 9,000 clones, around 73% of which are singletons. The CDR3 covers 11 residues. V gave up 3 bases and J gave up 14 bases, with 10 bases separating them. Germline lookup yields CDR1 MNHNY and CDR2 SVGAGI (reference sequence). Intraepithelial and lamina propria lymphocytes were released after the graft tissue was processed. The receptor comes from a human patient who received an intestinal transplant, so some T cells may come from the graft donor. The V gene is TRBV6-6, the J gene TRBJ1-4; tentatively, D is TRBD1 (5 bases). The sequencing here drew on ileum tissue, taken approximately 530 days after intestinal transplant. The CDR3 nucleotides read TGTGCCAGCAGTTATGGGGGAGATCTGTTTTTT. Protein: CASSYGGDLFF.